These 21 T cell receptor beta chains were sequenced from one sample in a study of cytotoxic CD8 clonotypes in ibrutinib-treated CLL. Using immunoSEQ multiplex PCR, the repertoire was profiled, and TCRdb retains in-frame clones only, with some absent. The sample contains about 27,000 clones, approximately 68% of which appear only once. This material consisted of PBMCs, taken after 24 months of ibrutinib treatment. The receptors here all came from a human donor with chronic lymphocytic leukemia.

The chain carries TRBV19 and TRBJ1-4; D might be TRBD1 (5 bases). This CDR3 region has 15 residues. Per the germline V gene, CDR1 is LNHDA and CDR2 is SQIVND (reference sequence). V lost 2 bases and J lost 7, with 14 bases in between. CDR3 in DNA: TGTGCCAGTAGTATAAGTAGGGGCCCTGGTGAAAAACTGTTTTTT. It specifies CASSISRGPGEKLFF.

The rearrangement links TRBV5-4 to TRBJ2-1; D not certain. The germline V and J ends were trimmed by 4 bases and 10 bases, with 12 bases remaining between them. There are 12 residues in the CDR3. The germline V gene encodes CDR1 SGHNT and CDR2 YYREEE (reference sequence). The CDR3 loop is CASSPGPLEQFF. CDR3 nucleotides: TGTGCCAGCAGCCCCGGACCCCTCGAGCAGTTCTTC.

This clone was detected only a few times. The J gene is TRBJ2-2, the V gene TRBV29-1; no reliable D call. Germline V gives CDR1 SQVTM, CDR2 ANQGSEA. V gave up 5 bases and J gave up 0 bases, with 19 bases separating them. The CDR3 covers 17 residues. The chain's CDR3 is CSVSGSPTRPNTGELFF. The CDR3 DNA follows: TGCAGCGTTTCAGGTTCGCCCACCCGACCGAACACCGGGGAGCTGTTTTTT.

The CDR3 DNA follows: TGTGCCAGTAGCACCCGGAGTGGCAATCAGCCCCAGCATTTT. This sequence encodes CASSTRSGNQPQHF. The chain recombines TRBV19 with TRBJ1-5, with D unclear. Germline lookup yields CDR1 LNHDA and CDR2 SQIVND (reference sequence). This CDR3 spans 14 amino acids. V lost 6 bases and J 2 bases, leaving 11 bases between the germline ends.

The chain uses TRBV30 and TRBJ1-5, with TRBD1 as a possible D gene (6 bases). Germline V gene data show CDR1 as GTSNPN and CDR2 as SVGIG (reference sequence). The CDR3 has 16 amino acids. V lost 2 bases, J lost 1 base, and 15 bases lay in between. CDR3 sequence: CAWSPRPGASNQPQHF. In nucleotides, the CDR3 is TGTGCCTGGAGTCCCCGTCCGGGGGCCAGCAATCAGCCCCAGCATTTT. Using reference TRBV30 and TRBJ1-5 for the parts outside the CDR3, the full variable domain is SQTIHQWPATLVQPVGSPLSLECTVEGTSNPNLYWYRQAAGRGLQLLFYSVGIGQISSEVPQNLSASRPQDRQFILSSKKLLLSDSGFYLCAWSPRPGASNQPQHFGDGTRLSIL.

The chain is built from TRBV28 and TRBJ1-2; D call uncertain. V lost 7 bases to trimming and J lost 0 bases, with 12 bases between them. The CDR3 has 14 residues. Germline assignment: CDR1 MDHEN and CDR2 SYDVKM. CDR3 in DNA: TGTGCCAGCAACGGAGGCACCGCTAACTATGGCTACACCTTC. Its protein product is CASNGGTANYGYTF.

This clone was observed a single time. This chain joins TRBV5-4 and TRBJ2-2; D gene ambiguous. V was trimmed by 1 base and J by 2 bases, leaving 6 bases between them. The CDR3 has 14 residues. Germline V gene lookup returns CDR1 SGHNT and CDR2 YYREEE (reference sequence). DNA for the CDR3: TGTGCCAGCAGCTTGCGGTTAAACACCGGGGAGCTGTTTTTT. It yields the protein CASSLRLNTGELFF.

The chain recombines TRBV28 with TRBJ2-3; D is perhaps TRBD1 or TRBD2 (5 bases each). The V and J ends lost 2 bases and 2 bases respectively, with 11 bases between them. The CDR3 sequence is 15 residues long. From germline, CDR1 is MDHEN and CDR2 SYDVKM. The CDR3 DNA reads TGTGCCAGCAGTTTAATATGGGGGAACACAGATACGCAGTATTTT. It specifies CASSLIWGNTDTQYF.

This clone appeared once. The chain links TRBV4-2 to TRBJ1-1; the D is unclear. From germline, CDR1 is LGHNA and CDR2 YNFKEQ. The CDR3 has 13 residues. V lost 5 bases and J 7 bases, leaving 14 bases between the germline ends. CDR3 sequence (DNA): TGTGCCAGCAGCAAGGTCCCAAATGGTGAAGCTTTCTTT. Its translation: CASSKVPNGEAFF.

The chain joins TRBV29-1 to TRBJ2-5; either TRBD1 or TRBD2 may fit D (5 bases each). Germline V gene sequence: CDR1 SQVTM, CDR2 ANQGSEA. The CDR3 contains 12 residues. The V gene lost 4 bases and the J gene lost 4 bases, with 10 bases spanning the gap. The CDR3 protein is CSVGGFRETQYF. The CDR3 DNA sequence: TGCAGCGTTGGGGGGTTCAGAGAGACCCAGTACTTC.

This clone is medium-sized (0.01 to 0.1%). The chain carries TRBV25-1 and TRBJ1-5, with 9 bases lining up with TRBD1. V dropped 6 bases and J dropped 0; count of bases not matched to a gene: 12. This CDR3 is 18 amino acids long. Germline CDR1 and CDR2: MGHDK and SYGVNS. The DNA of the CDR3 is TGTGCCAGCAGGAAAGGGGACAGGGAGTCGTATAGCAATCAGCCCCAGCATTTT. This translates into CASRKGDRESYSNQPQHF. Complete variable domain (other parts from reference TRBV25-1 and TRBJ1-5): EADIYQTPRYLVIGTGKKITLECSQTMGHDKMYWYQQDPGMELHLIHYSYGVNSTEKGDLSSESTVSRIRTEHFPLTLESARPSHTSQYLCASRKGDRESYSNQPQHFGDGTRLSIL.

The V call is TRBV6-5, the J call TRBJ1-4; D might be TRBD1 (5 bases). The CDR3 consists of 14 residues. The V gene lost 2 bases and the J gene lost 8 bases, with 12 bases spanning the gap. CDR1 MNHEY and CDR2 SVGAGI come from the germline V gene. CDR3: CASSYLGRGEKLFF. CDR3 coding DNA: TGTGCCAGCAGTTACCTGGGGCGCGGGGAAAAACTGTTTTTT.

J is TRBJ2-7 and V is TRBV6-4; 7 nucleotides agree with TRBD2. V lost 3 bases to trimming and J lost 1 base; unmatched junction nucleotides: 3. CDR1 is MRHNA, CDR2 SNTAGT, per germline. This CDR3 has 14 amino acids. Here the CDR3 reads CASSERGDSYEQYF. The CDR3, as DNA: TGTGCCAGCAGTGAACGGGGGGATTCCTACGAGCAGTACTTC.

This clone was observed a few times. This sequence joins TRBV6-5 and TRBJ1-1, with TRBD1 identical over 9 bases. J lost 4 bases, V lost 10 bases, and 1 base had no gene match. This CDR3 contains 11 residues. Germline-derived CDR1 and CDR2 are MNHEY and SVGAGI. The CDR3 protein is CATGQGTEAFF. The CDR3 coding sequence is TGTGCCACGGGACAGGGCACTGAAGCTTTCTTT.

This clone is a singleton in its sample. The chain uses TRBV9 and TRBJ2-3; 9 nucleotides align to TRBD1. Looked up from germline, CDR1 is SGDLS and CDR2 is YYNGEE. After removal of 3 bases from V and 4 bases from J, the junction contained 3 bases not matched to a gene. The length of the CDR3 is 14 residues. CDR3 loop: CASSEGQGSDTQYF. As DNA, the CDR3 is TGTGCCAGCAGCGAGGGACAGGGCTCAGATACGCAGTATTTT.

This clone was counted a single time. The chain joins TRBV30 to TRBJ1-4; D unclear. V was trimmed by 0 bases and J by 8 bases, leaving 7 bases between them. Per the germline V gene, CDR1 is GTSNPN and CDR2 is SVGIG (reference sequence). CDR3 length equals 12 residues. CDR3 residues: CAWSVIKEKLFF. CDR3 in DNA: TGTGCCTGGAGTGTAATTAAAGAAAAACTGTTTTTT.

The chain combines TRBV9 with TRBJ1-3; D is unresolved. With 4 bases removed from V and 0 bases from J, the gap between germline ends came to 17 bases. The CDR3 consists of 17 residues. CDR1 and CDR2 from the germline V gene are SGDLS and YYNGEE. This CDR3 reads CASSPRGQVYSGNTIYF. The CDR3, as DNA: TGTGCCAGCAGCCCCAGAGGGCAGGTTTACTCTGGAAACACCATATATTTT.

This clone was observed a handful of times. This sequence joins TRBV27 and TRBJ1-2, with D unresolved. There are 11 residues in the CDR3. Trimming took off 5 bases at V and 7 bases at J, with 8 bases between the two ends. Germline values: CDR1 MNHEY, CDR2 SMNVEV (reference sequence). The CDR3 sequence: CASSREFGYTF. CDR3 coding DNA: TGTGCCAGCAGTCGTGAGTTTGGCTACACCTTC.

CDR3 loop: CASSGLRTGRRGPGNTIYF. The CDR3 nucleotides are TGTGCCAGCAGTGGGCTTAGGACAGGTCGTCGTGGCCCTGGAAACACCATATATTTT. The chain recombines TRBV2 with TRBJ1-3; TRBD1 matches at 7 bases. V gave up 4 bases and J gave up 2 bases; unmatched junction bases: 17. The CDR3 runs 19 residues. Germline V lookup: CDR1 SNHLY, CDR2 FYNNEI.

This clone was detected once. The rearrangement links TRBV6-5 to TRBJ1-2, with 7 bases identical to TRBD1. The CDR3 consists of 13 residues. Germline V lookup: CDR1 MNHEY, CDR2 SVGAGI. J gave up 8 bases and V 7 bases, and 10 bases lay outside the gene matches. In DNA, the CDR3 is TGTGCCAGCATGCCCCAGGGGGGACTCGGCTACACCTTC. This sequence encodes CASMPQGGLGYTF.

The V gene is TRBV30, the J gene TRBJ1-5; perhaps TRBD1 as D (5 bases). The germline gives CDR1 GTSNPN, CDR2 SVGIG (reference sequence). V gave up 0 bases and J gave up 6 bases, with 12 bases separating them. The CDR3 is made up of 14 amino acids. The CDR3 bases are TGTGCCTGGAGTGTACTCCGGGGGGGTCAGCCCCAGCATTTT. Amino acid sequence: CAWSVLRGGQPQHF.